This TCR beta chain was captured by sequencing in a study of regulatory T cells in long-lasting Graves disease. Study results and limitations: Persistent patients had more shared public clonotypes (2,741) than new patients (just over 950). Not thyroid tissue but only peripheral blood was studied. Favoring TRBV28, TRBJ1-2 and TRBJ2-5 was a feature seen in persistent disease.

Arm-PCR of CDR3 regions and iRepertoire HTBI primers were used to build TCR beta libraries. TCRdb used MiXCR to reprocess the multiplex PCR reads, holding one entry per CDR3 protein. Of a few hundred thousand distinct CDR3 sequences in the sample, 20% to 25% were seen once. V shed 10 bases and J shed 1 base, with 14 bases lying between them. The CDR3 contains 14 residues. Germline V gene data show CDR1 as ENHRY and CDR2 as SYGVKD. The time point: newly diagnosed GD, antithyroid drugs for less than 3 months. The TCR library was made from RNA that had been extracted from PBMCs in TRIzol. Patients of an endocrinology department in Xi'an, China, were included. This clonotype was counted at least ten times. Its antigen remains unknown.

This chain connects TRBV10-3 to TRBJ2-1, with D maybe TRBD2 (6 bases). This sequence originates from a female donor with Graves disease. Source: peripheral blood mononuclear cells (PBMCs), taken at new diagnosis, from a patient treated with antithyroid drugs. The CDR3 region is CATLPSGSYNEQFF. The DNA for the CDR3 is TGTGCCACCCTCCCGAGCGGGTCCTACAATGAGCAGTTCTTC.